The clone carrying this T cell receptor beta chain was picked up many times. This record belongs to a study of response to subunit inactivated influenza vaccine. CDR1 MNHEY and CDR2 SVGAGI come from the germline V gene. The CDR3 has 15 residues. Trimming shortened V by 1 base and J by 7 bases, and 14 bases separated the two germline ends. TCRdb re-derived calls from the RT-PCR reads in MiXCR, one entry per CDR3 protein. Altogether more than 450,000 distinct CDR3 sequences are present, approximately 11% being singletons, with the ten largest covering about 10%. The sample was also linked to a second study, of T cells expressing NK-cell markers. This second study says: Production of TCR beta cDNA relied on 5'RACE template switching with UMIs. Several donors' CD3+CD56-NKG2C+ cells were dominated by the same clonotypes. What remained unclear was the HCMV specificity of expanded NKG2C+ T cell clones.

The sequence was collected from a man aged 50 to 59 who received an inactivated influenza vaccine. This sequence joins TRBV6-5 and TRBJ2-1; a possible D gene is TRBD2 (7 bases). The input for sequencing was PBMCs from blood, taken on the day of vaccination. The CDR3 DNA follows: TGTGCCAGCAGTTACTTGGGAGGGGGGGGTAATGAGCAGTTCTTC. Translation gives CASSYLGGGGNEQFF.